This TCR beta chain was obtained from a study of CD8+CD57+ T cells in acquired aplastic anemia. Regarding the study as a whole: CD8+ Simpson's diversity did not differ significantly between patients and controls. Twenty-nine was the count of CD8+ CDR3 sequences that patients shared with controls.

On this clonotype: Its cognate antigen is unknown.

Genomic DNA, serving as template, underwent TCR beta VDJ and CDR3 profiling. TCRdb itself ran the reads through MiXCR, one entry per CDR3 protein. The sample carries about 98,000 distinct CDR3 sequences, 55% to 75% recorded once. Sequencing involved patients with CD8+CD57+ cell expansion previously shown by flow cytometry. The germline V gene encodes CDR1 LGHNA and CDR2 YNFKEQ. The CDR3 sequence is 16 residues long. With 0 bases clipped from V and 2 bases from J, the junction kept 4 bases outside the gene matches. The specimen sequenced was sorted CD4+, CD8+, or CD8+CD57+ T cells (not recorded which) from PBMCs. The chain carries TRBV4-2 and TRBJ1-2; 9 nucleotides align to TRBD1. This receptor was taken from a human donor with aplastic anemia. The CDR3 sequence is CASSQDGTGLNYGYTF. DNA of the CDR3: TGTGCCAGCAGCCAAGACGGGACAGGGCTCAACTATGGCTACACCTTC.